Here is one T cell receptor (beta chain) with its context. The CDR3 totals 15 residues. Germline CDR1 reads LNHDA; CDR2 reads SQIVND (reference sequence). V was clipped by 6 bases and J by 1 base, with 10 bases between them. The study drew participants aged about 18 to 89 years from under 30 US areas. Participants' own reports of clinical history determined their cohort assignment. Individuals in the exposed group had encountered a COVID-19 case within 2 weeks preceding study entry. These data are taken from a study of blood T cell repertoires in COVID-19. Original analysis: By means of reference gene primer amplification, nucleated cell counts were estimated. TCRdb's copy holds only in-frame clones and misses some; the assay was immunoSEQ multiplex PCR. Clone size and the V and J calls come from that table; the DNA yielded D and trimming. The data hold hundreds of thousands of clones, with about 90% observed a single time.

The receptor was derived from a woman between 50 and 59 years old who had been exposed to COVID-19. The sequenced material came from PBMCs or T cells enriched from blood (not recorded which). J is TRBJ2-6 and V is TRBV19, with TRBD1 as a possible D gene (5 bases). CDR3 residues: CASRSRESGANVLTF. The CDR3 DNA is TGTGCCAGTAGATCCAGGGAATCTGGGGCCAACGTCCTGACTTTC.